Shown below are 7 T cell receptor beta chains from a single sample sequenced in a study of blood T cell repertoires in COVID-19. Measured with immunoSEQ multiplex PCR; TCRdb has only the in-frame clones, and not every one. This sample carries roughly 190,000 clones, 75% to 85% of them seen once, and the ten largest clones take about 6.3%. The sample was peripheral blood. All receptors derive from a man aged 60 to 75 with acute or convalescent COVID-19.

V gene TRBV2 combines with J gene TRBJ1-5; D unresolved. The CDR3 totals 14 residues. Trimming stripped 5 bases from V and 9 bases from J, with 17 bases between. The germline CDR1 and CDR2 sequences are SNHLY and FYNNEI. CDR3 in amino acids: CASSSDGGYGPQHF. The CDR3 bases are TGTGCCAGCAGTAGCGACGGAGGTTATGGGCCCCAGCATTTT.

The genes are TRBV2 and TRBJ2-1; 10 bases are a match to TRBD2. The CDR3 is 15 amino acids. Germline V gene lookup returns CDR1 SNHLY and CDR2 FYNNEI. Unmatched junction bases numbered 6, after V lost 6 bases and J lost 4 bases. The chain's CDR3 is CASRTAGGDYNEQFF. The DNA of the CDR3 is TGTGCCAGCAGGACAGCGGGGGGGGATTACAATGAGCAGTTCTTC.

Comment on this clone: One end of the junction is discordant with germline, which a read error may explain. The chain has TRBV5-6 and TRBJ2-3; the D is unclear. The CDR3 is made up of 11 amino acids. Germline CDR1 SGHDT, CDR2 YYEEEE. The CDR3 nucleotides are TGTGCCAGCAGTTTCACAAATACGCAGTATTTT. Amino acids: CASSFTNTQYF.

This clone was counted between two and nine times. V gene TRBV7-2 combines with J gene TRBJ2-3; D may be TRBD2 (6 bases). The V gene's germline CDR1 is SGHTA and CDR2 FQGNSA. This CDR3 region has 16 residues. Trimming pared 3 bases from V and 2 bases from J, leaving 15 bases between. The CDR3 loop is CASSFIAGTLTDTQYF. DNA for the CDR3: TGTGCCAGCAGCTTCATTGCGGGGACCCTCACAGATACGCAGTATTTT.

The V call is TRBV5-1, the J call TRBJ1-2; 8 nucleotides line up with TRBD1. J gave up 6 bases and V 3 bases, and 10 bases lay outside the gene matches. Germline assignment: CDR1 SGHRS and CDR2 YFSETQ. This CDR3 spans 15 amino acids. The CDR3 loop reads CASSSASGGSDGYTF. The CDR3, as DNA: TGCGCCAGCAGCTCCGCCTCAGGGGGCTCCGATGGCTACACCTTC. Full variable domain (remainder filled in from reference TRBV5-1 and TRBJ1-2): KAGVTQTPRYLIKTRGQQVTLSCSPISGHRSVSWYQQTPGQGLQFLFEYFSETQRNKGNFPGRFSGRQFSNSRSEMNVSTLELGDSALYLCASSSASGGSDGYTFGSGTRLTVV.

The rearrangement joins TRBV18 to TRBJ2-1; 7 bases agree with TRBD2. This CDR3 region has 15 residues. CDR1 is KGHSH, CDR2 LQKENI, per germline. V trimming: 3 bases; J trimming: 7 bases; junction bases outside the gene matches: 9. The CDR3 sequence: CASSPPAGVGNEQFF. In DNA form, the CDR3 reads TGTGCCAGCTCACCCCCGGCGGGAGTAGGGAATGAGCAGTTCTTC.

The chain couples TRBV5-1 to TRBJ2-5; TRBD2 agrees at 7 bases. V dropped 0 bases and J dropped 2; count of bases not matched to a gene: 4. CDR3 size: 15 residues. Germline assignment: CDR1 SGHRS and CDR2 YFSETQ. The CDR3 protein is CASSLGASGQETQYF. For the CDR3, the DNA is TGCGCCAGCAGCTTGGGGGCTAGCGGTCAAGAGACCCAGTACTTC.